This T cell receptor (beta chain) was recorded in a study of T cells in narcolepsy (dated by TCRdb to 2016 to 2019). Regarding the complete study: The study enrolled patients with narcolepsy type 1 or type 2 (NT1, NT2) together with healthy control donors. The study used TCR Vbeta sequencing to track clonotypes in blood and CSF while looking for autoreactive T cells in narcolepsy patients that target self-antigens of hypocretin neurons (hypocretin, TRIB2). Study-wide conclusions, independent of this receptor: Numbers of sequenced blood memory CD4+ clonotypes were comparable, with averages of about 41,000 in patients and roughly 33,000 in controls. Autoreactive clonotypes were reported to be detected serially in the blood of the same patients and of different patients, but not in the blood of healthy controls. Certain blood memory CD4+ repertoires from patients and controls had no sequences that matched autoreactive T cell clones. In plots comparing CSF and blood CD4+ T cell clonotypes from the same patient, HCRT-specific and TRIB2-specific autoreactive clonotypes were highlighted.

For TCR Vbeta sequencing, memory CD4+ T cells were sorted ex vivo from the peripheral blood of both healthy controls and narcolepsy patients. CDR1 SGHDT and CDR2 YYEEEE are derived from the germline V gene. The CDR3 contains 15 residues, cysteine and phenylalanine counted. Only the CDR3 portion is preserved as DNA: 45 bases, with reading frame beginning at the first base. V gives up 2 bases and J gives up 4 bases, and the segment between their germline ends measures 13 bases. As to this clone: There is no known antigen for this receptor. Base qualities are not provided; no much larger clone lies one nucleotide away.

Library prep was done by the immunoSEQ multiplex PCR assay. Sourced from immuneACCESS, this table was stored by TCRdb with only in-frame sequences that have V and J called. A share of the clones is absent; for the studies checked, an unresolved V gene accounts for under half, and the remainder has no known explanation. The sample has around 24,000 clones on record, just under 85% of them singletons. Roughly 1.3% of the sample is held by the ten biggest clonotypes. Sequenced material: CD45RA- memory CD4+ T cells from PBMCs. The cell subset or site label, read with the paper, signifies: memory T cells sorted ex vivo from peripheral blood. This clonotype was sampled from a human donor with narcolepsy. Rearrangement joined TRBV5-6 to TRBJ2-1; the D gene could be TRBD1 or TRBD2, each one agreeing over 5 bases. The encoded CDR3 is CASSFRQGRYNEQFF. The nucleotides are TGTGCCAGCAGCTTTCGCCAGGGACGATACAATGAGCAGTTCTTC. Full variable domain (CDR3 extended with the reference TRBV5-6 and TRBJ2-1 proteins): DAGVTQSPTHLIKTRGQQVTLRCSPKSGHDTVSWYQQALGQGPQFIFQYYEEEERQRGNFPDRFSGHQFPNYSSELNVNALLLGDSALYLCASSFRQGRYNEQFFGPGTRLTVL.